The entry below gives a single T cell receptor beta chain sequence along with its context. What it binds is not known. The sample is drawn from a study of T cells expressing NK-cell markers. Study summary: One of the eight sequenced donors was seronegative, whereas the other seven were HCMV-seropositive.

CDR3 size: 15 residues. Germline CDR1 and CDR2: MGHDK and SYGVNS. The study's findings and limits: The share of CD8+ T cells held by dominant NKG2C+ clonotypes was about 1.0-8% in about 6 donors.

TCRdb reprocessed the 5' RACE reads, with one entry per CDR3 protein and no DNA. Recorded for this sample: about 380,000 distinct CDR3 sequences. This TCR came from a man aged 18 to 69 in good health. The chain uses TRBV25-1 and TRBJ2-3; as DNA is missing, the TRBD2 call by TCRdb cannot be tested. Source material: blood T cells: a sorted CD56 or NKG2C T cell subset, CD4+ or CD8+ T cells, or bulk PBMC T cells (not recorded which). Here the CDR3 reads CASSSDSGATDTQYF.